The rows below give T cell receptor beta chains drawn from one sample of a study of OX40 agonist ivuxolimab in advanced cancers. Repertoires were generated with immunoSEQ multiplex PCR, while TCRdb's copy carries only in-frame clones and drops some. The repertoire holds 73,000 or so clones, with about nine tenths as singletons. The sample in question was CD4+ or CD8+ T cells sorted from blood, obtained in a trial of the OX40 agonist ivuxolimab. The source is an adult with an advanced solid tumor such as melanoma, head and neck, liver or kidney cancer. Both conserved end residues are part of each CDR3. D genes are given only for firm matches. Size tells how often a clone was seen (once, few, many) or the class of an expanded clone, and some rows leave it out.

v_gene	d_gene	j_gene	abundance	CDR3nt	CDR3aa
TRBV4-2	-	TRBJ1-2	-	TGTGCCAGCAGCCAAGTCGGTGTTGATGCCTATGGCTACACCTTC	CASSQVGVDAYGYTF
TRBV27	-	TRBJ2-1	-	TGTGCCAGCAGTTTACTTGGAGGCTCCTACAATGAGCAGTTCTTC	CASSLLGGSYNEQFF
TRBV25-1	-	TRBJ1-1	-	TGTGCCAGCAAGGAGAGGCTGGAGACTGAAGCTTTCTTT	CASKERLETEAFF
TRBV6-1	TRBD1	TRBJ1-1	-	TGTGCCAGCAGCGCAAAACAGGGGGCAGACACTGAAGCTTTCTTT	CASSAKQGADTEAFF
TRBV6-1	TRBD2	TRBJ2-3	-	TGTGCCTGGGGAGGGACTAGATACTCAGATACGCAGTATTTT	CAWGGTRYSDTQYF
TRBV19	-	TRBJ1-5	-	TGTGCCAGTTCCACATTCAATCAGCCCCAGCATTTT	CASSTFNQPQHF
TRBV11-3	-	TRBJ1-3	-	TGTGCCAGCAGCTTATTTGGTAACTCTGGAAACACCATATATTTT	CASSLFGNSGNTIYF
TRBV9	TRBD2	TRBJ2-3	-	TGTGCCAGCAGCGACGGGGGGGCTCTGGATACGCAGTATTTT	CASSDGGALDTQYF
TRBV15	-	TRBJ1-4	-	TGTGCCACCAGCAGAGATGGCGGGGGAGGGAATGAAAAACTGTTTTTT	CATSRDGGGGNEKLFF
TRBV7-8	-	TRBJ1-1	-	TGTGCCAGCAGCTTATCTCGGTTTGTTGGGGGCCACACTGAAGCTTTCTTT	CASSLSRFVGGHTEAFF
TRBV6-5	-	TRBJ2-1	once	TGTGCCAGCGGCCAAACTAGTCATTTTCAGAATGAGCAGTTCTTC	CASGQTSHFQNEQFF
TRBV7-9	-	TRBJ2-1	-	TGTGCCAGCAGCTTAGGGGCGGAGAATGAGCAGTTCTTC	CASSLGAENEQFF
TRBV19	-	TRBJ1-2	-	TGTGCCAGTAGTGCCTCGGGGAGGACACAAGGTGGCTATGGCTACACCTTC	CASSASGRTQGGYGYTF
TRBV2	-	TRBJ2-1	-	TGTGCCAGCATGCCTGAGGTCAAACTCTACAATGAGCAGTTCTTC	CASMPEVKLYNEQFF
TRBV6-1	TRBD1	TRBJ2-3	-	TGTGCCAGCAGTTTGACAGGGTGGGGTGATACGCAGTATTTT	CASSLTGWGDTQYF
TRBV19	TRBD1	TRBJ2-5	-	TGTGCCACCAGACAGGGGGCCAGGGAGACCCAGTACTTC	CATRQGARETQYF
TRBV7-9	-	TRBJ2-2	-	TGTGCCAGCAGCTTAGCTGCAGGGGTCGGGGAGCTGTTTTTT	CASSLAAGVGELFF
TRBV2	TRBD1	TRBJ1-4	-	TGTGCCAGCGACAGGGAGGTTGGTGAAAAACTGTTTTTT	CASDREVGEKLFF
TRBV6-6	-	TRBJ2-6	-	TGTGCCAGCAGTTACCAGGAAGGGGCCAACGTCCTGACTTTC	CASSYQEGANVLTF
TRBV5-6	-	TRBJ2-3	once	TGTGCCAGCAGCTTTAGACCCCCGGGTACGCAGTATTTT	CASSFRPPGTQYF
TRBV18	-	TRBJ2-2	-	TGTGCCAGCCATCCGGGACCGAACACCGGGGAGCTGTTTTTT	CASHPGPNTGELFF
TRBV2	-	TRBJ1-1	-	TGTGCCAGCAGTGAACAGGCGAACACTGAAGCTTTCTTT	CASSEQANTEAFF
TRBV19	-	TRBJ2-6	-	TGTGCCAGTTGGGGGCGGTACGCTGGGGCCAACGTCCTGACTTTC	CASWGRYAGANVLTF
TRBV10-3	-	TRBJ2-7	-	TGTGCCATCAGTGAGGCAGGGTACGAGCAGTACTTC	CAISEAGYEQYF
TRBV4-1	TRBD2	TRBJ2-7	once	TGCGCCAGCAGCCAAGTGGCTAGCGGGGCTTACGAGCAGTACTTC	CASSQVASGAYEQYF
TRBV7-9	-	TRBJ2-6	once	TGTGCCAGCAGCCCACAGGGCTTATCTGGGGCCAACGTCCTGACTTTC	CASSPQGLSGANVLTF
TRBV2	TRBD2	TRBJ2-1	-	TGTGCCAGCAGGGAGCTAGCGGGCCAGGCCTACAATGAGCAGTTCTTC	CASRELAGQAYNEQFF
TRBV28	TRBD1	TRBJ1-2	-	TGTGCCAGCAGTAAAAGGGACAGATCCTACTATGGCTACACCTTC	CASSKRDRSYYGYTF
TRBV28	-	TRBJ2-1	-	TGTGCCAGCAATCGGGGGATCAATGAGCAGTTCTTC	CASNRGINEQFF
TRBV4-2	TRBD2	TRBJ2-5	-	TGTGCCAGCAGCCTCCAAGGTGGAGCGGGAGGCGAGACCCAGTACTTC	CASSLQGGAGGETQYF
TRBV7-8	-	TRBJ2-7	-	TGTGCCAGCAGTCTCGTTTCCTACGAGCAGTACTTC	CASSLVSYEQYF
TRBV7-8	-	TRBJ2-7	few	TGTGCCAGCAGCTTAGCGGATCCGGGATTCTCCTACGAGCAGTACTTC	CASSLADPGFSYEQYF
TRBV4-1	TRBD2	TRBJ2-1	once	TGCGCCAGCAGTCCTAGCGGGAGGGGAACCTACAATGAGCAGTTCTTC	CASSPSGRGTYNEQFF
TRBV14	TRBD2	TRBJ2-1	-	TGTGCCAGCAGCCATGCTAGCGGGAGATACAATGAGCAGTTCTTC	CASSHASGRYNEQFF
TRBV29-1	-	TRBJ1-4	-	TGCAGCGTTCTGCGGGATACAGGGACTAATGAAAAACTGTTTTTT	CSVLRDTGTNEKLFF
TRBV7-7	TRBD1	TRBJ2-5	-	TGTGCTAGCAGCTTAGGGGGACAGGGGGGCCGGGAGACCCAGTACTTC	CASSLGGQGGRETQYF
TRBV29-1	-	TRBJ2-7	-	TGCAGCGTTGGACGACGACTCGGTGGGGGTGAGCAGTACTTC	CSVGRRLGGGEQYF
TRBV19	-	TRBJ1-2	-	TGTGCCAGTAACACCGGGGGAGGCTACACCTTC	CASNTGGGYTF
TRBV9	-	TRBJ2-6	-	TGTGCCAGCAGCGTTTCCACTGGGGCCAACGTCCTGACTTTC	CASSVSTGANVLTF
TRBV2	-	TRBJ1-1	-	TGTGCCAGCACCCGACCGTCCGGCACTGAAGCTTTCTTT	CASTRPSGTEAFF
TRBV29-1	TRBD2	TRBJ2-1	-	TGCAGCGTCGCTGGGGTTAGCGGGATCTCCAATGAGCAGTTCTTC	CSVAGVSGISNEQFF
TRBV6-6	-	TRBJ1-1	few	TGTGCCAGCAGTTACGGGGGGGAGAACACTGAAGCTTTCTTT	CASSYGGENTEAFF